This T cell receptor beta chain came from a study of T cells in Graves' hyperthyroidism and ophthalmopathy. Study-level information: Peripheral blood was obtained at initial diagnosis, preceding any treatment.

Study results and caveats: Stable hyperthyroidism was told apart from ophthalmopathy by a model built on 13 V-J features. In validation, the model predicted ophthalmopathy. These predictions came a median 6.5 months before onset.

Subjects aged 18 to 65 presented with newly diagnosed hyperthyroidism of less than 2 months' duration. This clonotype occurred many times. Its antigen is still unknown. The CDR3 is 15 amino acids. After removal of 3 bases from V and 4 bases from J, the junction contained 7 bases not matched to a gene. Germline loops: CDR1 SEHNR, CDR2 FQNEAQ (reference sequence). The CDR3 regions of TCR beta were amplified from RNA transcripts. With the HTBI primer set, the TCR CDR3 went through a first round of RT-PCR. TCRdb independently ran MiXCR on the multiplex PCR reads; one entry per CDR3 protein. Here the sample spans about 200,000 distinct CDR3 sequences, roughly 18% being singletons.

The TCR comes from a man aged 45 to 65 with Graves' hyperthyroidism. The chain carries TRBV7-9 and TRBJ2-7, with 9 positions matching TRBD2. The sample consisted of blood. CDR3 amino acids: CASSFGSGRTYEQYF. DNA for the CDR3: TGTGCCAGCAGCTTCGGTAGCGGGAGAACGTACGAGCAGTACTTC.